What follows are 2 T cell receptor beta chains derived from one specimen sequenced in a study of cytomegalovirus exposure and HLA in healthy donors. PCR involved 60 Vbeta and 13 Jbeta primers. The assay was immunoSEQ multiplex PCR, and TCRdb's table has in-frame clones only and misses some. The sample has 200,000 or so clones; roughly 80% are singletons. Sequenced input: PBMCs. These receptors all stem from a man in his forties in good health and CMV-seropositive.

This chain uses TRBV4-1 with TRBJ2-7; TRBD2 aligns across 7 bases. V lost 0 bases, J lost 3 bases, and 2 bases stayed unmatched. Per germline, CDR1 MGHRA and CDR2 YSYEKL. This CDR3 has 14 amino acids. CDR3 sequence (DNA): TGCGCCAGCAGCCAAGATGGGGGGGACTACGAGCAGTACTTC. Translation: CASSQDGGDYEQYF.

Comments on this clone: At one of its ends the junction is not consistent with the germline gene, which may arise from a read error. The chain links TRBV7-7 to TRBJ2-5; a weak D match, TRBD1 (6 bases). Per germline, CDR1 SSHAT and CDR2 FNYEAQ (reference sequence). The CDR3 loop spans 15 amino acids. The DNA of the CDR3 is TGTGCTAGCAGCTTAACACAGGGTAACCAAGAGACCCAGTACTTC. Its protein product is CASSLTQGNQETQYF.